The source of this TCR beta chain is a study of identical twins. TCRdb processed the 5' RACE reads anew with MiXCR; each CDR3 protein has one entry. The sample gives 400,000 to 500,000 distinct CDR3 sequences, approximately 17% of which show up once; approximately 12% is in the top ten. A remark on this clonotype: Antigen specificity is unknown.

V lost 4 bases, J lost 8 bases, and 21 bases lay in between. The germline CDR1 and CDR2 sequences are SGHTA and FQGNSA. There are 16 residues in the CDR3. Study outcomes and limitations: Researchers caution that invariant MAIT and iNKT cells could partly confound zero-insertion analyses. There was an excess of low generation probability in the out-of-frame alpha sequences that twins shared. Abundant cord blood beta clonotypes carried fewer insertions; memory repertoires showed none.

Healthy Caucasians supplied all donations. This chain joins TRBV7-2 and TRBJ2-1; the D call may be TRBD1 or TRBD2 (6 bases each). The sample comprised naive T cells sorted from blood. The receptor was derived from a man aged 50 to 60 in good health. This chain's CDR3 is CASSSTEGGGRDEQFF. DNA of the CDR3: TGTGCCAGCAGCTCAACCGAGGGGGGAGGTAGGGATGAGCAGTTCTTC. The variable domain in full, completed from reference TRBV7-2 and TRBJ2-1, reads GAGVSQSPSNKVTEKGKDVELRCDPISGHTALYWYRQSLGQGLEFLIYFQGNSAPDKSGLPSDRFSAERTGGSVSTLTIQRTQQEDSAVYLCASSSTEGGGRDEQFFGPGTRLTVL.